This T cell receptor (beta chain) was identified during a study of T cell repertoires in cytomegalovirus infection. The overall study: CMV epitopes used comprised recently identified HLA-C-restricted ones and well-studied HLA-B-restricted ones. Whole-study findings and limits: HLA-C-restricted CMV clonotypes gave the most frequent clonotype in two of eight donors.

The V end lost 4 bases, the J end lost 7 bases, and 17 bases lay between the germline ends. Germline CDR1 is MGHRA and CDR2 is YSYEKL. CDR3 size: 14 residues. This clonotype showed up just a few times. Its antigen is undetermined. TCRdb called the reads again in MiXCR, with one record for every CDR3 protein. The table shows around 71,000 distinct CDR3 sequences, with around 20% occurring only once. This clonotype was sampled from a human donor in good health (CMV status not recorded). Some clones in this sample may be carry-over from other donors' samples. The chain carries TRBV4-1 and TRBJ2-7, with no clear D. Specimen: CD8+ T cells from cultured PBMCs, collected from culture after CMV antigen stimulation. CDR3 protein: CASSLDHITGEQYF. The CDR3 DNA is TGCGCCAGCAGCCTGGACCATATTACTGGGGAGCAGTACTTC.